These 32 T cell receptor beta chains share one sample of origin, sequenced in a study of immune evolution from preneoplasia to lung adenocarcinoma. Produced via immunoSEQ multiplex PCR; TCRdb's table is partial and in-frame only. The sample shows approximately 3,000 clones, 85% to 90% of them seen only once. Sequenced sample: FFPE adjacent normal lung tissue. These receptors were obtained from a person aged 55-80 years with lung adenocarcinoma.

The rearrangement links TRBV5-4 to TRBJ1-2, with D perhaps TRBD1 (5 bases). This CDR3 has 15 residues. From germline, CDR1 is SGHNT and CDR2 YYREEE (reference sequence). The ends were cut back, 2 bases at V and 8 bases at J, with 19 bases in the middle. The CDR3 region has the DNA TGTGCCAGCAGCTTAACCGGGACCCCCTCACGGGGCTACACCTTC. Amino acid sequence: CASSLTGTPSRGYTF.

The genes are TRBV29-1 and TRBJ2-2; tentatively, D is TRBD1 (7 bases). The CDR3 is made up of 17 amino acids. The germline gives CDR1 SQVTM, CDR2 ANQGSEA. Trimming cost V 3 bases and J 1 base, with 18 bases left between them. CDR3 DNA: TGCAGCGTTGAGGGGGTTCGCGGGACAGTGAACACCGGGGAGCTGTTTTTT. Translated, it gives CSVEGVRGTVNTGELFF.

The V gene is TRBV6-6, the J gene TRBJ2-7; TRBD2 agrees at 8 bases. This CDR3 spans 15 amino acids. CDR1 and CDR2 (germline): MNHNY, SVGAGI (reference sequence). V trimming: 0 bases; J trimming: 5 bases; junction bases outside the gene matches: 6. CDR3 in DNA: TGTGCCAGCAGTTACTCGAGCGGGGGCCCCAACGAGCAGTACTTC. Translation: CASSYSSGGPNEQYF.

J is TRBJ1-5 and V is TRBV19; D gene unclear. Deletions cut 0 bases from V and 11 bases from J, with 11 bases between. The germline CDR1 and CDR2 sequences are LNHDA and SQIVND (reference sequence). The CDR3 runs to 13 residues. The DNA of the CDR3 is TGTGCCAGTAGTATAGAGTCGGGAGGAACCCAGCATTTT. As protein: CASSIESGGTQHF.

The chain joins TRBV1 to TRBJ2-2; TRBD2 reflects the table's D call only, with no check against the DNA. TRBV1 is noted as a pseudogene. This CDR3 is 18 amino acids long. The CDR3 here is CTSSQLPGGTRRIGELFF. The CDR3 DNA reads TGCACCAGCAGCCAACTCCCCGGCGGGACTAGGAGGATCGGGGAGCTGTTTTTT.

This clone was counted once. This sequence joins TRBV18 and TRBJ1-1; D is uncertain. Germline lookup yields CDR1 KGHSH and CDR2 LQKENI. The V end was cut by 3 bases, the J end by 2 bases, with 10 bases between. The CDR3 is 14 residues long. CDR3 coding DNA: TGTGCCAGCTCACCCAGCCGGGCTAACACTGAAGCTTTCTTT. As protein: CASSPSRANTEAFF.

The CDR3 sequence: CASSLLGTVQETQYF. CDR3 coding DNA: TGTGCCAGCTCACTCTTGGGGACAGTACAAGAGACCCAGTACTTC. The V gene is TRBV18, the J gene TRBJ2-5; 7 bases map to TRBD1. Germline-derived CDR1 and CDR2 are KGHSH and LQKENI. The CDR3 runs 15 residues. Trimming removed 4 bases from V and 2 bases from J; junction bases left unmatched: 7.

This clone was detected once. The gene calls are TRBV18 and TRBJ1-2, with D perhaps TRBD1 (6 bases). Germline values: CDR1 KGHSH, CDR2 LQKENI. Trimming pared 6 bases from V and 1 base from J, leaving 9 bases between. This CDR3 is built from 13 residues. This CDR3 is CASSTDSNYGYTF. CDR3 DNA: TGTGCCAGCTCCACGGACAGTAACTATGGCTACACCTTC.

The chain carries TRBV4-1 and TRBJ1-2; the match to TRBD1 covers 8 bases. Germline-derived CDR1 and CDR2 are MGHRA and YSYEKL. The CDR3 consists of 17 residues. The junction had 9 bases not matched to a gene; V was cut back by 3 bases and J by 0 bases. CDR3 DNA: TGCGCCAGCAGCCAGACTTCCAGGGGGCGAGCTAACTATGGCTACACCTTC. Translated, it gives CASSQTSRGRANYGYTF.

The CDR3 region has the DNA TGTGCCAGCAGCCCGTTGGAGATTGTGAATGAGCAGTTCTTC. It yields the protein CASSPLEIVNEQFF. The chain couples TRBV11-2 to TRBJ2-1; D not resolved. V lost 5 bases and J lost 7, with 15 bases in between. CDR3 length: 14 residues. Germline V gene lookup returns CDR1 SGHAT and CDR2 FQNNGV.

The V gene is TRBV29-1, the J gene TRBJ1-2; 7 bases align to TRBD1. The CDR3 has 13 residues. Trimming removed 7 bases from V and 7 bases from J; junction bases left unmatched: 12. The germline CDR1 and CDR2 sequences are SQVTM and ANQGSEA. The CDR3 sequence is CSARREGAGGYTF. The CDR3 DNA is TGCAGCGCCCGTCGGGAGGGGGCGGGTGGCTACACCTTC. The variable domain in full, completed from reference TRBV29-1 and TRBJ1-2, reads SAVISQKPSRDICQRGTSLTIQCQVDSQVTMMFWYRQQPGQSLTLIATANQGSEATYESGFVIDKFPISRPNLTFSTLTVSNMSPEDSSIYLCSARREGAGGYTFGSGTRLTVV.

The chain carries TRBV7-3 and TRBJ2-1; 8 bases fit TRBD2. This CDR3 comprises 16 residues. J gave up 5 bases and V 0 bases, and 6 bases lay outside the gene matches. Germline CDR1 reads SGHTA; CDR2 reads FQGTGA. CDR3 sequence reads: CASSLTSGGPDNEQFF. CDR3 DNA sequence: TGTGCCAGCAGCTTAACTTCGGGGGGGCCAGACAATGAGCAGTTCTTC.

This chain connects TRBV2 to TRBJ1-1; TRBD1 is a possible D gene (5 bases). The germline V and J ends were trimmed by 8 bases and 10 bases, with 14 bases remaining between them. The length of the CDR3 is 11 residues. Per germline, CDR1 SNHLY and CDR2 FYNNEI. The CDR3 sequence is CASEAGRLAFF. CDR3 sequence (DNA): TGTGCCAGCGAAGCGGGGCGCTTAGCTTTCTTT.

J is TRBJ1-2 and V is TRBV6-6; tentatively, D is TRBD1 (6 bases). V was trimmed by 7 bases and J by 1 base, leaving 19 bases between them. CDR1 is MNHNY and CDR2 is SVGAGI in the germline V gene (reference sequence). The CDR3 covers 16 residues. The CDR3 reads CASKKRTDRNNYGYTF. In DNA form, the CDR3 reads TGTGCCAGCAAGAAGAGGACAGACCGCAATAACTATGGCTACACCTTC.

This chain links TRBV5-5 with TRBJ1-5; no definite D call. The CDR3 extends over 14 amino acids. CDR1 is SGHKS and CDR2 is YYEKEE in the germline V gene (reference sequence). V lost 1 base to trimming and J lost 5 bases, with 10 bases between them. This chain's CDR3 is CASSLTTGYQPQHF. CDR3 DNA sequence: TGTGCCAGCAGCTTGACGACGGGGTATCAGCCCCAGCATTTT.

This chain connects TRBV18 to TRBJ2-5; 10 bases agree with TRBD2. CDR3 length equals 14 residues. The ends lost 10 bases at V and 5 bases at J; junction bases unmatched: 10. CDR1 and CDR2 from the germline V gene are KGHSH and LQKENI. The CDR3 nucleotides are TGTGCCACCACGAGGACTAGCGGTATGGAGACCCAGTACTTC. Translated, it gives CATTRTSGMETQYF. Drawing the rest from reference TRBV18 and TRBJ2-5, the complete variable domain is NAGVMQNPRHLVRRRGQEARLRCSPMKGHSHVYWYRQLPEEGLKFMVYLQKENIIDESGMPKERFSAEFPKEGPSILRIQQVVRGDSAAYFCATTRTSGMETQYFGPGTRLLVL.

This sequence joins TRBV30 and TRBJ2-5; possible D gene TRBD2, 7 bases. Germline V gives CDR1 GTSNPN, CDR2 SVGIG (reference sequence). The CDR3 is made up of 15 amino acids. V lost 0 bases, J lost 5 bases, and 16 bases lay in between. DNA for the CDR3: TGTGCCTGGAGTGTAGGGGGGGTTAGGGGGGAGACCCAGTACTTC. Amino acids: CAWSVGGVRGETQYF.

The chain has TRBV30 and TRBJ2-5; D is undetermined. V dropped 5 bases and J dropped 3 bases, with 7 bases sitting between them. This CDR3 spans 11 amino acids. Germline V CDR1 and CDR2: GTSNPN, SVGIG (reference sequence). CDR3 sequence: CAWQDEETQYF. Here the CDR3 DNA reads TGTGCCTGGCAAGATGAAGAGACCCAGTACTTC.

The V and J genes are TRBV6-5 and TRBJ1-2, with D possibly TRBD1 on 6 matching bases. The CDR3 loop spans 15 amino acids. V was pared by 4 bases and J by 0 bases, with 12 bases between. CDR1 and CDR2 from the germline V gene are MNHEY and SVGAGI. Here the CDR3 reads CASSSDRPANYGYTF. CDR3 sequence (DNA): TGTGCCAGCAGTTCAGACAGGCCGGCTAACTATGGCTACACCTTC.

The chain carries TRBV5-1 and TRBJ2-5; maybe TRBD1 (6 bases). V was clipped by 0 bases and J by 3 bases, with 15 bases between them. The CDR3 has 16 amino acids. Germline CDR1 reads SGHRS; CDR2 reads YFSETQ. CDR3 loop: CASSLGGRTVKETQYF. The CDR3 nucleotides are TGCGCCAGCAGCTTGGGGGGAAGGACAGTAAAAGAGACCCAGTACTTC.

J is TRBJ1-1 and V is TRBV18; D call uncertain. The germline gives CDR1 KGHSH, CDR2 LQKENI. Trimming stripped 3 bases from V and 1 base from J, with 9 bases between. The CDR3 spans 14 residues. DNA of the CDR3: TGTGCCAGCTCACCTCAGACTGGGAACACTGAAGCTTTCTTT. This sequence encodes CASSPQTGNTEAFF.

V usage is TRBV5-6 and J usage is TRBJ2-7; 8 bases are shared with TRBD2. The CDR3 is made up of 16 amino acids. The V gene's germline CDR1 is SGHDT and CDR2 YYEEEE. J was trimmed by 9 bases and V by 3 bases; bases with no gene match: 17. The CDR3 is CASSWRAGGPVGRQYF. The CDR3 region has the DNA TGTGCCAGCAGCTGGCGGGCGGGGGGCCCCGTAGGGAGGCAGTACTTC. Using reference TRBV5-6 and TRBJ2-7 for the parts outside the CDR3, the full variable domain is DAGVTQSPTHLIKTRGQQVTLRCSPKSGHDTVSWYQQALGQGPQFIFQYYEEEERQRGNFPDRFSGHQFPNYSSELNVNALLLGDSALYLCASSWRAGGPVGRQYFGPGTRLTVT.

The chain joins TRBV11-2 to TRBJ1-4, with D maybe TRBD1 (6 bases). Germline values: CDR1 SGHAT, CDR2 FQNNGV. This CDR3 comprises 12 residues. The ends were cut back, 2 bases at V and 9 bases at J, with 7 bases in the middle. The CDR3 sequence is CASSLTGQKLFF. Written as DNA, the CDR3 is TGTGCCAGCAGCTTAACAGGGCAAAAACTGTTTTTT.

This clone has only one observation. CDR3 nucleotides: TGCGCCAGCAGCTTAGTACAGGGGTATGGAGAGACCCAGTACTTC. Translated, it gives CASSLVQGYGETQYF. The rearrangement joins TRBV5-1 to TRBJ2-5, with 7 bases fitting TRBD1. After removal of 2 bases from V and 4 bases from J, the junction contained 8 bases not matched to a gene. The CDR3 is 15 residues long. Germline lookup yields CDR1 SGHRS and CDR2 YFSETQ.

The chain couples TRBV7-8 to TRBJ2-3; the match to TRBD1 covers 9 bases. The germline V gene encodes CDR1 SGHVS and CDR2 FQNEAQ. The CDR3 runs to 15 residues. The J segment lost 2 bases and the V segment lost 4 bases, leaving 4 bases of the junction unmatched. CDR3 bases: TGTGCCAGCAGCTCCGGGACAGGGCCCACAGATACGCAGTATTTT. This sequence encodes CASSSGTGPTDTQYF.

The chain joins TRBV4-1 to TRBJ2-1, with D possibly being TRBD1 (6 bases). V was trimmed by 3 bases and J by 4 bases, leaving 13 bases between them. This CDR3 has 15 residues. Germline V gives CDR1 MGHRA, CDR2 YSYEKL. This CDR3 reads CASSHGEGEYNEQFF. DNA for the CDR3: TGCGCCAGCAGCCACGGCGAGGGGGAGTACAATGAGCAGTTCTTC.

This chain connects TRBV19 to TRBJ2-1; TRBD2 aligns across 11 bases. V lost 0 bases, J lost 0 bases, and 13 bases stayed unmatched. Looked up from germline, CDR1 is LNHDA and CDR2 is SQIVND (reference sequence). The CDR3 contains 21 residues. The CDR3 DNA follows: TGTGCCAGTAGTATAGACCAACTAGCGGGGGTTCTCGCGTTCTCCTACAATGAGCAGTTCTTC. Translation gives CASSIDQLAGVLAFSYNEQFF.

The chain is built from TRBV5-1 and TRBJ2-7, with 11 positions matching TRBD2. V shed 2 bases, J shed 4 bases, and the junction held 5 bases outside the gene matches. This CDR3 contains 15 residues. Germline V gene sequence: CDR1 SGHRS, CDR2 YFSETQ. CDR3 protein: CASSFTSGGQYEQYF. Here the CDR3 DNA reads TGCGCCAGCAGCTTTACTAGCGGGGGACAATACGAGCAGTACTTC.

The J gene is TRBJ1-2, the V gene TRBV11-2, with TRBD1 as a possible D gene (5 bases). V was shortened by 5 bases and J by 3 bases, with 22 bases between the two germline ends. This CDR3 comprises 17 residues. CDR1 SGHAT and CDR2 FQNNGV come from the germline V gene. Here the CDR3 DNA reads TGTGCCAGCAGCCCGACTTCAAGGGGAATGGGGGACTATGGCTACACCTTC. It encodes CASSPTSRGMGDYGYTF.

The gene calls are TRBV4-1 and TRBJ2-7; D ambiguous. Between the trimmed V and J ends, which lost 2 bases and 7 bases, there was a span of 18 bases. CDR1 MGHRA and CDR2 YSYEKL come from the germline V gene. CDR3 length equals 15 residues. Here the CDR3 DNA reads TGCGCCAGCAGCCAATTTCCGGCTCTTTTTAGGGAGCAGTACTTC. Residues: CASSQFPALFREQYF.

V gene TRBV19 combines with J gene TRBJ1-2; D perhaps matches TRBD1 (5 bases). The V and J ends lost 9 bases and 2 bases respectively, with 22 bases between them. CDR1 and CDR2 (germline): LNHDA, SQIVND (reference sequence). This CDR3 is 16 amino acids long. The CDR3: CASLQLPGPPNYGYTF. The CDR3 bases are TGTGCCAGCTTACAGCTCCCGGGGCCACCAAACTATGGCTACACCTTC. Based on the CDR3 plus reference TRBV19 and TRBJ1-2, the full variable domain is DGGITQSPKYLFRKEGQNVTLSCEQNLNHDAMYWYRQDPGQGLRLIYYSQIVNDFQKGDIAEGYSVSREKKESFPLTVTSAQKNPTAFYLCASLQLPGPPNYGYTFGSGTRLTVV.

V and J are TRBV9 and TRBJ2-7, with TRBD1 as a possible D gene (6 bases). Germline V gives CDR1 SGDLS, CDR2 YYNGEE. V was clipped by 5 bases and J by 4 bases, with 16 bases between them. This CDR3 comprises 14 residues. The CDR3 protein is CASSGDIPAYEQYF. For the CDR3, the DNA is TGTGCCAGCAGTGGGGACATACCGGCATACGAGCAGTACTTC.